This T cell receptor beta chain was retrieved from a study of human T cells and chemical hapten exposure. Study overall: Patients, a majority of them female, were diagnosed with alopecia areata, totalis or universalis.

Unique molecular identifiers were attached to individual cDNA molecules during library preparation. TCRdb used MiXCR to reprocess the RACE reads, holding one entry per CDR3 protein. Of about 120,000 distinct CDR3 sequences listed, approximately 10% are singletons. This clonotype has only a few counts. Regarding time point: patch test 3, about 24 weeks after DPC sensitization. The treatment is: therapeutic diphenylcyclopropenone sensitization with weekly scalp DPC. The clonotype originates from a woman in her 50s with alopecia areata. Some clones in this sample may be carry-over from other donors' samples. Here the sequenced sample was whole blood, taken in connection with sensitization to the hapten diphenylcyclopropenone (DPC).

The CDR3 nucleotides are TGCGCCAGCAGCATTGGACAAAGCTATAATTCACCCCTCCACTTT. This encodes CASSIGQSYNSPLHF. V is TRBV5-1 and J is TRBJ1-6, with D perhaps matching TRBD1 (5 bases). V was clipped by 4 bases and J by 3 bases, with 11 bases between them. Germline V gives CDR1 SGHRS, CDR2 YFSETQ. There are 15 residues in the CDR3. Full variable domain (missing parts from reference TRBV5-1 and TRBJ1-6): KAGVTQTPRYLIKTRGQQVTLSCSPISGHRSVSWYQQTPGQGLQFLFEYFSETQRNKGNFPGRFSGRQFSNSRSEMNVSTLELGDSALYLCASSIGQSYNSPLHFGNGTRLTVT.